This TCR beta chain was found in a study of blood T cells in healthy people across ages (dated by TCRdb to the mid-2010s). For context, the study as a whole: In model experiments, roughly one uniquely barcoded TCR beta cDNA molecule per two T cells was captured by template switching. Age-related changes in TCR beta repertoire diversity were measured in the study by deep sequencing normalized with unique cDNA molecular identifiers. To avoid experimental bias, donors of different ages were randomly spread across the sequencing lanes. Four age groups were formed from the donors: young (average roughly 15 years), middle-aged (approximately 42), aged (roughly 59) and long-lived (around 82). Using the same blood draw, the study looked at two additional independent replicas of 1 million unique cDNA reads for two donors, one aged 18 to 30 and the other aged 80 or older.

What the study reported, not specific to this receptor: Compared with the aged group, more naive CD4+ T cells, fewer expanded clones and increased TCR diversity were shown by the long-lived group, suggesting age selection. The CMV infection status of donors was not known, potentially confounding age-related changes in expanded clonotypes. As age increased, observed TCR beta diversity per million T cells dropped in a roughly linear way, and a significant reduction was already evident by age 40. A strong correlation was found between observed TCR beta diversity and the percentage of naive T cells measured by flow cytometry. Estimates of total diversity from one million sequenced T cells were regarded as lower bounds and underestimates. Bulk unsorted PBMC profiling prevented conclusive comparison of naive and antigen-experienced compartments.

Systemically healthy Caucasian individuals from Russia, some 40 in total and aged about 6 to 100 years, were included as donors. Around 9.9 milliliters of peripheral blood were collected from each donor into EDTA-treated Vacutainer tubes. Ficoll-Paque density-gradient centrifugation was used to isolate PBMCs, with at least 6 million per sample. Total RNA, at least 6 micrograms per sample, was extracted from PBMCs with Trizol reagent. For every donor, an aliquot of PBMCs went through flow cytometry to measure the percentages of naive CD45RAhigh/CD27high T cells. CDR1 and CDR2 were assigned from the germline V gene (reference sequence) as MNHNY and SVGAGI. Trimming at the junction amounts to 0 bases on V and 4 bases on J, and the germline ends lie 12 bases apart. The CDR3, cysteine through phenylalanine, is 15 amino acids long. The read is trimmed to its CDR3 DNA, 45 bases read in frame from base 1.

Receptors were amplified or captured by 5' RACE. The sequencer was an Illumina HiSeq 2500. A second roughly 7 to 12 cycle PCR used a sample-barcoded 5' primer and a J-beta primer mix. Each TCR beta cDNA molecule received a unique molecular identifier from a template-switch 5' adaptor carrying 12 random nucleotides. At least 2.5 million CDR3-containing paired-end reads were obtained from each sample. All of the RNA was converted into first-strand cDNA using the Mint cDNA synthesis kit, with a TRBC-specific oligonucleotide serving as the primer. All cDNA was treated with uracil-DNA glycosylase and then went through a first 18-cycle PCR with the universal primers M1SS and BC2_uni_R. In the authors' own workflow: Each sample was normalized by randomly selecting 1 million high-quality reads, each carrying a distinct molecular identifier. Reads with shared molecular identifiers were discarded instead of being binned into consensus sequences. MiTCR, set to a Q25 quality threshold and the strictest error-elimination algorithm, was used for CDR3 identification, clonotype clustering and error correction. Lower-bound total TCR beta diversity was estimated with a nonparametric unseen species model using Euler transformation. Through fastp at Q25 and MiXCR, TCRdb rebuilt clones from the public reads, retaining in-frame beta chains. For every CDR3 protein sequence, its rows merge into one entry that carries the most common genes and DNA. These V and J calls are TCRdb output, not the study's own analysis. Counted in this sample were just under 900,000 distinct CDR3 sequences; less than 35% of them appeared once. Roughly 17% of the sample lies in the top ten.

In the case of this clonotype: It lacks a known antigen. No much larger clone is present one base from it, and per-base qualities are unavailable.

The receptor comes from an elderly woman in good health. Sample: blood. In this chain, TRBV6-6 is recombined with TRBJ1-1; TRBD1 is perhaps the D gene, given 5 matching bases. The DNA is as follows: TGTGCCAGCAGTTACTCTCGGGCTGGGGGCACTGAAGCTTTCTTT. The resulting protein is CASSYSRAGGTEAFF.